This is a list of T cell receptor beta chains from one sample in a study of blood T cells in healthy people across ages. One entry per CDR3 protein, called by TCRdb with MiXCR from the 5' RACE reads. The data contain roughly 720,000 distinct CDR3 sequences, about 53% of them singletons. The material sequenced was blood. These receptors came from a man older than 75 in good health. Both conserved end residues are part of each CDR3. D genes are given only for firm matches. Clone size is stated in some rows and not others, as once, few, many or a class when expanded.

cdr3_length	v_call	d_call	j_call	clone_size	cdr3_aa	cdr3_nt
14	TRBV3-1	NA	TRBJ1-2	few	CASSQDVTGYGYTF	TGTGCCAGCAGCCAAGATGTCACAGGCTATGGCTACACCTTC
14	TRBV20-1	NA	TRBJ2-7	NA	CSARDGVHSYEQYF	TGCAGTGCTAGAGATGGGGTCCACTCCTACGAGCAGTACTTC
14	TRBV6-6	TRBD1	TRBJ2-7	NA	CASRRQGRVNEQYF	TGTGCCAGCAGACGACAGGGGCGGGTTAACGAGCAGTACTTC
14	TRBV29-1	TRBD2	TRBJ2-3	once	CSAHGLAGDRYAYF	TGCAGCGCCCACGGACTAGCGGGAGACAGATACGCGTATTTT
13	TRBV7-9	NA	TRBJ2-7	NA	CASSFDPAYEQYF	TGTGCCAGCAGCTTCGACCCGGCCTACGAGCAGTACTTC
14	TRBV20-1	TRBD2	TRBJ2-7	NA	CSARAGGPNLEQYF	TGCAGTGCCCGAGCGGGAGGGCCTAATCTCGAGCAGTACTTC
17	TRBV5-1	NA	TRBJ1-4	NA	CASSLGSSGTLSEKLFF	TGCGCCAGCAGCTTGGGATCGTCTGGGACCTTGAGTGAAAAACTGTTTTTT
16	TRBV4-1	TRBD2	TRBJ2-1	few	CASSQVRTSSYNEQFF	TGCGCCAGCAGCCAAGTTAGGACTAGCTCCTACAATGAGCAGTTCTTC
15	TRBV5-1	TRBD1	TRBJ2-3	NA	CASRLGTGETDTQYF	TGCGCCAGCAGATTGGGGACAGGGGAGACAGATACGCAGTATTTT
16	TRBV20-1	NA	TRBJ2-1	few	CSAQKRVGSSYNEQFF	TGCAGTGCCCAAAAGCGGGTGGGGAGCTCCTACAATGAGCAGTTCTTC
16	TRBV3-1	TRBD1	TRBJ1-6	NA	CASRPRTGEINSPLHF	TGTGCCAGCAGACCAAGGACAGGGGAAATAAATTCACCCCTCCACTTT
15	TRBV7-8	NA	TRBJ1-2	NA	CASSLATGYPYGYTF	TGTGCCAGCAGCTTAGCGACAGGTTATCCCTATGGCTACACCTTC
11	TRBV6-5	TRBD1	TRBJ2-1	NA	CASLDRNEQFF	TGTGCCAGCTTGGACAGGAATGAGCAGTTCTTC
12	TRBV3-1	NA	TRBJ2-7	few	CATSRGGYEQYF	TGTGCCACTTCTCGGGGCGGCTACGAGCAGTACTTC
14	TRBV20-1	TRBD1	TRBJ1-5	few	CSASQGDLNQPQHF	TGCAGTGCTTCTCAGGGGGACCTCAATCAGCCCCAGCATTTT
14	TRBV2	TRBD1	TRBJ1-2	few	CASRAGGSSYGYTF	TGTGCCAGCAGGGCAGGGGGCTCCAGCTATGGCTACACCTTC
17	TRBV5-4	TRBD2	TRBJ2-1	NA	CASSLRAGGAGGNEQFF	TGTGCCAGCAGCTTGCGAGCGGGAGGGGCCGGCGGCAATGAGCAGTTCTTC
16	TRBV24-1	NA	TRBJ2-5	NA	CATSDLGPSRNNEQYF	TGTGCCACCAGTGATTTGGGTCCTTCTAGGAACAATGAGCAGTACTTC
17	TRBV5-1	NA	TRBJ2-1	NA	CASSLDESAPYSNEQFF	TGCGCCAGCAGCTTGGACGAGTCCGCCCCCTATAGCAATGAGCAGTTCTTC
11	TRBV12-3/TRBV12-4	NA	TRBJ2-5	NA	CASAARGTQYF	TGTGCCAGCGCAGCCCGCGGGACCCAGTACTTC
17	TRBV20-1	NA	TRBJ2-3	many	CSAGYAPKWAVTDTQYF	TGCAGTGCCGGGTATGCTCCCAAATGGGCCGTTACAGATACGCAGTATTTT
14	TRBV28	NA	TRBJ2-7	NA	CASADGKSSYEQYF	TGTGCCAGCGCCGACGGCAAGAGCTCCTACGAGCAGTACTTC
12	TRBV20-1	NA	TRBJ2-5	few	CSATGVRETQYF	TGCAGTGCTACGGGAGTCCGGGAGACCCAGTACTTC
16	TRBV19	NA	TRBJ2-3	NA	CASSTPSGGRIDTQYF	TGTGCCAGTAGTACGCCCTCAGGGGGGCGGATAGATACGCAGTATTTT
12	TRBV7-6	NA	TRBJ2-3	few	CASSRPPGYAYF	TGTGCCAGCAGCCGTCCTCCGGGATACGCGTATTTT
15	TRBV15	TRBD1	TRBJ1-1	NA	CATSREQGEYTEAFF	TGTGCCACCAGCAGAGAGCAGGGGGAGTACACTGAAGCTTTCTTT
16	TRBV18	NA	TRBJ2-1	NA	CASSRWSGSIYNEQFF	TGTGCCAGCTCTCGCTGGAGCGGGTCGATCTACAATGAGCAGTTCTTC
14	TRBV28	TRBD1	TRBJ1-4	NA	CASGHGTGSEKLFF	TGTGCCAGCGGCCACGGGACAGGGAGTGAAAAACTGTTTTTT
12	TRBV5-1	NA	TRBJ2-7	NA	CASRVVGDEQYF	TGCGCCAGCAGAGTTGTCGGGGACGAGCAGTACTTC
12	TRBV20-1	NA	TRBJ2-5	few	CSARGGRETQYF	TGCAGTGCTAGAGGGGGCAGAGAGACCCAGTACTTC
15	TRBV7-9	NA	TRBJ2-1	once	CASSLVVAGRNEQFF	TGTGCCAGCAGCTTAGTGGTGGCAGGGCGTAATGAGCAGTTCTTC
13	TRBV25-1	NA	TRBJ2-3	NA	CASSPLQADTQYF	TGTGCCAGCAGTCCCCTGCAGGCGGATACGCAGTATTTT
14	TRBV7-2	NA	TRBJ2-1	NA	CASSPWTDRNEQFF	TGTGCCAGCAGCCCATGGACAGACCGCAATGAGCAGTTCTTC
15	TRBV14	TRBD1	TRBJ2-7	many	CASSPRTGSSYEQYF	TGCGCCAGCAGCCCCAGGACAGGATCATCCTACGAGCAGTACTTC
14	TRBV12-3/TRBV12-4	TRBD2	TRBJ2-1	NA	CASSLVAGVDEQFF	TGTGCCAGCAGTTTGGTAGCGGGAGTTGATGAGCAGTTCTTC
14	TRBV6-2/TRBV6-3	TRBD1	TRBJ2-3	NA	CASTPDRVYRYAYF	TGTGCCAGCACCCCGGACAGGGTATACAGATACGCGTATTTT
15	TRBV4-2	TRBD1	TRBJ1-4	few	CASSQEGQGGEKLFF	TGTGCCAGCAGCCAAGAGGGACAGGGCGGGGAAAAACTGTTTTTT
16	TRBV15	TRBD2	TRBJ2-5	NA	CATSSGASGRTETQYF	TGTGCCACCAGCTCGGGGGCTAGCGGGAGGACGGAGACCCAGTACTTC
18	TRBV7-8	NA	TRBJ2-4	few	CASSGIERQDSSKNIQYF	TGTGCCAGCAGCGGGATCGAGAGGCAGGACAGCTCCAAAAACATTCAGTACTTC
12	TRBV29-1	NA	TRBJ2-7	NA	CSVGGDPYEQYF	TGCAGCGTTGGGGGGGATCCCTACGAGCAGTACTTC
14	TRBV10-3	NA	TRBJ1-6	NA	CAISADGNNSPLHF	TGTGCCATCAGTGCAGACGGAAATAATTCACCCCTCCACTTT
15	TRBV4-2	NA	TRBJ1-6	few	CASSQGSADNSPLHF	TGTGCCAGCAGCCAAGGCTCTGCCGATAATTCACCCCTCCACTTT
13	TRBV5-1	TRBD2	TRBJ2-3	NA	CASAAGVSDTQYF	TGCGCCAGCGCCGCGGGGGTCTCGGATACGCAGTATTTT
14	TRBV6-5	TRBD2	TRBJ2-7	NA	CASSRGLAGREQYF	TGTGCCAGCAGCCGAGGACTAGCGGGACGCGAGCAGTACTTC
12	TRBV7-8	NA	TRBJ2-7	few	CASSLPPFHQYF	TGTGCCAGCAGCTTGCCCCCTTTCCATCAGTACTTC
15	TRBV7-2	NA	TRBJ2-1	few	CASSLAIGGFNEQFF	TGTGCCAGCAGCTTAGCGATTGGAGGGTTCAATGAGCAGTTCTTC
14	TRBV9	TRBD1	TRBJ2-5	NA	CASSAGQARETQYF	TGTGCCAGCAGCGCCGGACAGGCCAGAGAGACCCAGTACTTC
15	TRBV5-1	NA	TRBJ1-6	NA	CASSLTGTLNSPLHF	TGCGCCAGCAGCCTTACCGGGACCCTTAATTCACCCCTCCACTTT
13	TRBV20-1	TRBD1	TRBJ2-7	many	CSARGQNPYEQYF	TGCAGTGCTAGGGGACAGAACCCTTACGAGCAGTACTTC
12	TRBV7-2	NA	TRBJ1-2	NA	CASSFNAYGYTF	TGTGCCAGCAGCTTTAACGCCTATGGCTACACCTTC
13	TRBV29-1	NA	TRBJ2-5	few	CSVEAPGRGEQYF	TGCAGCGTTGAGGCTCCCGGTAGGGGAGAGCAGTACTTC
15	TRBV25-1	NA	TRBJ1-6	few	CASSDGSSYNSPLHF	TGTGCCAGCAGTGACGGGAGCTCCTATAATTCACCCCTCCACTTT
17	TRBV6-1	NA	TRBJ2-1	NA	CASSDSLAPLGYNEQFF	TGTGCCAGCAGTGATTCGCTGGCCCCCCTCGGCTACAATGAGCAGTTCTTC
11	TRBV20-1	NA	TRBJ2-1	once	CSARTGAEQFF	TGCAGTGCTAGAACGGGAGCTGAGCAGTTCTTC